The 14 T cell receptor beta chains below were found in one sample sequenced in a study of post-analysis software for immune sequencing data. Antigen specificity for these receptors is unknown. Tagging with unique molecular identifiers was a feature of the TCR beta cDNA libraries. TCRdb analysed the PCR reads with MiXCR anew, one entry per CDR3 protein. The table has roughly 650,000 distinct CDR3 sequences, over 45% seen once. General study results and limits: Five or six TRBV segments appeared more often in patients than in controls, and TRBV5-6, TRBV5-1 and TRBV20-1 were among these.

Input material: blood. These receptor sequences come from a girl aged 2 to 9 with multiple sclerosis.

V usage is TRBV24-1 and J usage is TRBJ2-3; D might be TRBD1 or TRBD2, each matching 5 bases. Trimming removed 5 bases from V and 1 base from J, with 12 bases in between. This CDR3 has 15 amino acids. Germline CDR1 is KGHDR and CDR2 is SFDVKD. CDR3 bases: TGTGCCACCAGTGCCCCAAGAGGGGGCACAGATACGCAGTATTTT. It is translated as CATSAPRGGTDTQYF.

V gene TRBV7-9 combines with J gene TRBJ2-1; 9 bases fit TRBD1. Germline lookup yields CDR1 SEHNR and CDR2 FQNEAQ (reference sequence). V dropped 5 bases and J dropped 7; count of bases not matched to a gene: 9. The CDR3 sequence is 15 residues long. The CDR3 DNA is TGTGCCAGCAGCCCTCGGGACAGGGTTGGAAATGAGCAGTTCTTC. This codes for CASSPRDRVGNEQFF. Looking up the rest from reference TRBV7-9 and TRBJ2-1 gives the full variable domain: DTGVSQNPRHKITKRGQNVTFRCDPISEHNRLYWYRQTLGQGPEFLTYFQNEAQLEKSRLLSDRFSAERPKGSFSTLEIQRTEQGDSAMYLCASSPRDRVGNEQFFGPGTRLTVL.

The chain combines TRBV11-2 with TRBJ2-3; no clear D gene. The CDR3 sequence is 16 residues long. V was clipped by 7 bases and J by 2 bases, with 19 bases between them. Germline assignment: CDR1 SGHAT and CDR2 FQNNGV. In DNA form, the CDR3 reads TGTGCCAGCACCCGGGCCTTCCGAACCCACACAGATACGCAGTATTTT. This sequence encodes CASTRAFRTHTDTQYF.

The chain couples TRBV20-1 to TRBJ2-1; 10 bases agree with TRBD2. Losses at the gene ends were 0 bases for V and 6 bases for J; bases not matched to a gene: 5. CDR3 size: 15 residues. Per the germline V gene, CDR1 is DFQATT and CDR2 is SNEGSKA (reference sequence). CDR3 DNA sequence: TGCAGTGCTAGAGATCAAGCGGGAGGGCGCAATGAGCAGTTCTTC. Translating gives CSARDQAGGRNEQFF.

The CDR3 region is CASRGPSSRERNEKLFF. The DNA for the CDR3 is TGTGCCAGCAGGGGTCCAAGCAGCAGGGAGAGAAATGAAAAACTGTTTTTT. This chain connects TRBV9 to TRBJ1-4; a weak D match, TRBD1 (5 bases). The CDR3 runs to 17 residues. In germline, CDR1 is SGDLS, CDR2 YYNGEE. V shed 5 bases and J shed 5 bases, with 22 bases lying between them.

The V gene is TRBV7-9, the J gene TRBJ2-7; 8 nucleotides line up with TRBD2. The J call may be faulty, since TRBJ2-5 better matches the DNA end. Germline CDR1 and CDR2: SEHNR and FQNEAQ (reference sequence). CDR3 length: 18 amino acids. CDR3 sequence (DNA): TGTGCCAGCAGCCCCCGTCTCGGGGAGCGGGGGTTACAAGAGACCCAGTACTTC. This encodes CASSPRLGERGLQETQYF.

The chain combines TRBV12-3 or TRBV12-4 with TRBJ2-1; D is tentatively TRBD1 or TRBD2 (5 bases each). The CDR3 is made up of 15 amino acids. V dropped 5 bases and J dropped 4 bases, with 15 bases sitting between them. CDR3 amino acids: CASSIHGTPYNEQFF. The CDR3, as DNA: TGTGCCAGCAGTATACACGGGACGCCTTACAATGAGCAGTTCTTC.

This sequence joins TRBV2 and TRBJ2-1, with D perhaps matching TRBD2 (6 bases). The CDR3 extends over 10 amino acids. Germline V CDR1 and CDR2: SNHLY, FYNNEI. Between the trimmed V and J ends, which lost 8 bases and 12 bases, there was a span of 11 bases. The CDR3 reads CASGGYVQFF. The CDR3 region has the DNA TGTGCCAGCGGGGGGTATGTGCAGTTCTTC.

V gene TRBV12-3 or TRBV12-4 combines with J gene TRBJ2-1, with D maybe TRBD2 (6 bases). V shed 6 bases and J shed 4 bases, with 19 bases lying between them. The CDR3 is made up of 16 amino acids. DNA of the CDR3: TGTGCCAGCAGCCCCGAGCCGGGAGTCTTATACAATGAGCAGTTCTTC. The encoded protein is CASSPEPGVLYNEQFF.

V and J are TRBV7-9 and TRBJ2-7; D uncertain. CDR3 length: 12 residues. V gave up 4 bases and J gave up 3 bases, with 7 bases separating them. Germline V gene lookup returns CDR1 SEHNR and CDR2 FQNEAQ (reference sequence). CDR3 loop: CASSSPLYEQYF. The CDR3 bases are TGTGCCAGCAGCTCACCACTCTACGAGCAGTACTTC. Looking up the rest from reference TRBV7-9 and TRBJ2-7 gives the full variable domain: DTGVSQNPRHKITKRGQNVTFRCDPISEHNRLYWYRQTLGQGPEFLTYFQNEAQLEKSRLLSDRFSAERPKGSFSTLEIQRTEQGDSAMYLCASSSPLYEQYFGPGTRLTVT.

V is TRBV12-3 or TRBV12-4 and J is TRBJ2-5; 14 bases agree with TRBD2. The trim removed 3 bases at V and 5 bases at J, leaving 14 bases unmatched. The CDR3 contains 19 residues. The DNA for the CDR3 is TGTGCCAGCAGTTTGGCGACTAGCGGGAGGGCAGAGTTAGAGGAGACCCAGTACTTC. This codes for CASSLATSGRAELEETQYF.

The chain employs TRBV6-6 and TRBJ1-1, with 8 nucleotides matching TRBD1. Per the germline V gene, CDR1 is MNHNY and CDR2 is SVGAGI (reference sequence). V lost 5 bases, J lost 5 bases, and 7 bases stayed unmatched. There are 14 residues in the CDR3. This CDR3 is CASSLPTGATEAFF. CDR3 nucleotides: TGTGCCAGCAGTCTACCGACAGGGGCTACTGAAGCTTTCTTT.

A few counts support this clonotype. CDR3 sequence reads: CASSSVDRVSYNEQFF. As DNA, the CDR3 is TGCGCCAGCAGCTCCGTCGACAGGGTCTCCTACAATGAGCAGTTCTTC. The rearrangement uses TRBV5-1 and TRBJ2-1; TRBD1 agrees at 7 bases. Germline CDR1 reads SGHRS; CDR2 reads YFSETQ. With V trimmed by 3 bases and J by 0 bases, 6 bases remained unmatched. This CDR3 has 16 amino acids.

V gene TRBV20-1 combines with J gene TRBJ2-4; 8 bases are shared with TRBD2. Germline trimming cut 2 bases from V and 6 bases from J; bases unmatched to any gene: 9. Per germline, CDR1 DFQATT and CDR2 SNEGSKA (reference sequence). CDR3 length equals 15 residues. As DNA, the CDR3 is TGCAGTGCTAGAACAATAGGACTAGCCGGAAACATTCAGTACTTC. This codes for CSARTIGLAGNIQYF.